The 28 T cell receptor beta chains in this list originate from one sample, sequenced in a study of blood T cells in healthy people across ages. Using a J-beta primer mix together with a sample-barcoded 5' primer, a second PCR was run for roughly 7 to 11 cycles. TCRdb re-analysed the 5' RACE reads in MiXCR, keeping a single row per CDR3 protein. This table holds approximately 700,000 distinct CDR3 sequences, 32% found once. Sequences were obtained from blood. These receptors came from a woman aged 80 or older in good health.

This clonotype was observed many times. The chain links TRBV28 to TRBJ2-7; D ambiguous. Trimming removed 4 bases at V and 0 bases at J, with 13 bases between. The CDR3 is 15 residues long. Per germline, CDR1 MDHEN and CDR2 SYDVKM. CDR3 nucleotides: TGTGCCAGCAGTTCCCCCCTCGCTCACTCCTACGAGCAGTACTTC. It yields the protein CASSSPLAHSYEQYF.

This clonotype was observed many times. The chain joins TRBV20-1 to TRBJ2-7, with 7 bases lining up with TRBD2. The CDR3 covers 14 residues. Per the germline V gene, CDR1 is DFQATT and CDR2 is SNEGSKA (reference sequence). The CDR3 sequence: CRHGGGDFSYEQYF. The CDR3, as DNA: TGCAGACATGGGGGGGGAGACTTCTCCTACGAGCAGTACTTC.

This clonotype was observed at least ten times. V is TRBV3-1 and J is TRBJ2-3, with no clear D. The CDR3 contains 15 residues. V was shortened by 1 base and J by 0 bases, with 8 bases between the two germline ends. The germline V gene has CDR1 LGHDT and CDR2 YNNKEL (reference sequence). This CDR3 is CASSQGPASTDTQYF. CDR3 bases: TGTGCCAGCAGCCAAGGACCGGCTAGCACAGATACGCAGTATTTT.

This clonotype has only a few counts. A much larger clone lies a single base off, so this may be a read error. This sequence joins TRBV5-1 and TRBJ1-6, with 7 bases that match TRBD1. This CDR3 spans 16 amino acids. The germline V gene encodes CDR1 SGHRS and CDR2 YFSETQ. CDR3 sequence: CASSLDRGAYNSPPHF. CDR3 coding DNA: TGCGCCAGCAGCTTGGACAGGGGAGCCTATAATTCACCCCCCCACTTT.

Details on this clonotype: A much larger clone is a single base away; this may be a read error. This rearrangement joins TRBV6-6 to TRBJ2-7; D assignment may be TRBD1 or TRBD2 (7 bases each). The CDR3 is 14 residues long. Trimming left V 2 bases short and J 5 bases short, with 13 bases between. Germline CDR1 reads MNHNY; CDR2 reads SVGAGI (reference sequence). The CDR3 nucleotides read TGTGCCAGCAGTTACGGACCAGGGGGGGACGAGCAGTACTTC. Its translation is CASSYGPGGDEQYF.

V gene TRBV5-1 combines with J gene TRBJ2-1; possibly TRBD2 for D (6 bases). The DNA end favors TRBJ2-7, so the J call may be wrong. The CDR3 runs 15 residues. The germline V gene encodes CDR1 SGHRS and CDR2 YFSETQ. CDR3 residues: CASSPPRDSYNEQYF. DNA for the CDR3: TGCGCCAGCAGCCCCCCCAGGGACTCCTACAATGAGCAGTACTTC.

The CDR3 DNA reads as TGCAGCGTCCCAGGGGGGGGAATCGGCACCGGGGAGCTGTTTTTT. Translation: CSVPGGGIGTGELFF. The chain combines TRBV29-1 with TRBJ2-2; D tentatively reads TRBD1 or TRBD2 (7 bases each). Trimming removed 6 bases from V and 4 bases from J, with 18 bases in between. CDR1 is SQVTM, CDR2 ANQGSEA, per germline. The CDR3 consists of 15 residues.

Only a few counts were recorded for this clonotype. Possible read error: a much larger clone is one base away. The chain carries TRBV20-1 and TRBJ2-1; maybe TRBD1 (5 bases). The J call may be incorrect, as the DNA end agrees better with TRBJ2-7. The length of the CDR3 is 15 residues. The germline gives CDR1 DFQATT, CDR2 SNEGSKA (reference sequence). The DNA of the CDR3 is TGCAGTGCTAGCTTCAGGGATCCGCCCTACAATGAGCAGTACTTC. Its translation is CSASFRDPPYNEQYF.

The rearrangement links TRBV12-3 or TRBV12-4 to TRBJ2-2; D remains ambiguous. The V and J ends lost 5 bases and 4 bases respectively, with 14 bases between them. This CDR3 has 15 amino acids. CDR3 nucleotide sequence: TGTGCCAGCAGTCTATCGCAACACGGCACCGGGGAGCTGTTTTTT. It codes for CASSLSQHGTGELFF.

The chain employs TRBV5-1 and TRBJ2-7; perhaps TRBD2 as D (5 bases). The CDR3 runs to 15 residues. Germline V lookup: CDR1 SGHRS, CDR2 YFSETQ. The V and J ends lost 4 bases and 2 bases respectively, with 16 bases between them. In DNA form, the CDR3 reads TGCGCCAGCAGCGACGGACTGTATACTACCTACGAGCAGTACTTC. It yields the protein CASSDGLYTTYEQYF.

In this sample, this clonotype turned up many times. This rearrangement joins TRBV4-2 to TRBJ2-3, with 8 bases identical to TRBD2. Germline CDR1 LGHNA, CDR2 YNFKEQ. V lost 0 bases, J lost 7 bases, and 12 bases stayed unmatched. CDR3 length equals 17 residues. The CDR3 is CASSQDLNSGDPNTQYF. Written as DNA, the CDR3 is TGTGCCAGCAGCCAAGATCTGAATAGCGGGGACCCCAATACGCAGTATTTT.

On this clonotype: A read error is possible here, since a much larger clone lies one base away. CDR3 nucleotide sequence: TGTGCCAGCAGCCGGGGACCGCAAAATCAGCCCCAGCATTTT. This codes for CASSRGPQNQPQHF. The V call is TRBV7-8, the J call TRBJ1-5; a possible D gene is TRBD1 (5 bases). The CDR3 is 14 amino acids. Germline-derived CDR1 and CDR2 are SGHVS and FQNEAQ. Trimming removed 5 bases at V and 4 bases at J, with 12 bases between.

This clonotype was counted ten times or more. The genes are TRBV9 and TRBJ2-3; TRBD2 agrees at 11 bases. V gave up 6 bases and J gave up 1 base; unmatched junction bases: 7. This CDR3 is 16 amino acids long. Germline CDR1 is SGDLS and CDR2 is YYNGEE. In DNA, the CDR3 is TGTGCCAGCACCGCCATACTAGCGGGGGGCACAGATACGCAGTATTTT. Its translation is CASTAILAGGTDTQYF.

The V and J genes are TRBV19 and TRBJ2-5; TRBD1 matches 10 bases. The CDR3 has 15 amino acids. V shed 3 bases and J 4 bases; nucleotides not matched to a gene: 5. Germline V gene lookup returns CDR1 LNHDA and CDR2 SQIVND (reference sequence). CDR3 residues: CASSIPGQGRETQYF. CDR3 nucleotide sequence: TGTGCCAGTAGTATCCCGGGACAGGGGCGAGAGACCCAGTACTTC.

This clonotype has more than one count but fewer than ten. CDR3 in DNA: TGTGCCACTTACGGCGTCGGTCCTGGAAACACCATATATTTT. Its protein product is CATYGVGPGNTIYF. The V gene is TRBV12-3 or TRBV12-4, the J gene TRBJ1-3, with D uncertain. CDR3 size: 14 residues. Trimming removed 10 bases from V and 2 bases from J, with 15 bases in between.

This clonotype came up many times. In DNA, the CDR3 is TGTGCCAGCAGTGGGGACTTTAGCTCCTACGAGCAGTACTTC. Amino acid sequence: CASSGDFSSYEQYF. J is TRBJ2-7 and V is TRBV2; possibly TRBD2 for D (6 bases). There are 14 residues in the CDR3. Per germline, CDR1 SNHLY and CDR2 FYNNEI. V was clipped by 4 bases and J by 0 bases, with 10 bases between them.

This clonotype showed up many times. The chain is built from TRBV7-2 and TRBJ2-1; 8 bases match TRBD2. The CDR3 loop spans 16 amino acids. CDR1 is SGHTA and CDR2 is FQGNSA in the germline V gene. V lost 5 bases, J lost 1 base, and 7 bases stayed unmatched. This CDR3 is CASSRPGGASYNEQFF. CDR3 coding DNA: TGTGCCAGCAGCCGCCCCGGGGGGGCTTCCTACAATGAGCAGTTCTTC.

The chain employs TRBV28 and TRBJ1-5; 9 nucleotides line up with TRBD1. V trimming: 3 bases; J trimming: 7 bases; junction bases outside the gene matches: 7. Germline-derived CDR1 and CDR2 are MDHEN and SYDVKM. The CDR3 is 15 amino acids. This CDR3 is CASSLLQGAGQPQHF. For the CDR3, the DNA is TGTGCCAGCAGTTTGCTACAGGGGGCCGGACAGCCCCAGCATTTT.

At least ten counts were recorded for this clonotype. V is TRBV20-1 and J is TRBJ2-5; 8 bases align to TRBD1. Germline V gives CDR1 DFQATT, CDR2 SNEGSKA (reference sequence). Trimming removed 3 bases from V and 0 bases from J; junction bases left unmatched: 12. The CDR3 runs 17 residues. CDR3 sequence reads: CSASPIPGQAYQETQYF. Written as DNA, the CDR3 is TGCAGTGCTAGTCCTATACCGGGACAGGCGTACCAAGAGACCCAGTACTTC.

For this clonotype: A much larger clonotype is one base distant, so this may be a read error. The chain combines TRBV7-2 with TRBJ2-2, with D perhaps being TRBD1 or TRBD2 (5 bases each). CDR3 length equals 15 residues. In germline, CDR1 is SGHTA, CDR2 FQGNSA. CDR3 in DNA: TGTGCCAGCAGCTTAGGGTCGAGGGGTACCGGGGAGCGGTTTTTT. Translated, it gives CASSLGSRGTGERFF. Looking up the rest from reference TRBV7-2 and TRBJ2-2 gives the full variable domain: GAGVSQSPSNKVTEKGKDVELRCDPISGHTALYWYRQSLGQGLEFLIYFQGNSAPDKSGLPSDRFSAERTGGSVSTLTIQRTQQEDSAVYLCASSLGSRGTGERFFGEGSRLTVL.

This clonotype came up a few times. The rearrangement uses TRBV10-3 and TRBJ1-1, with TRBD1 identical over 8 bases. Per germline, CDR1 ENHRY and CDR2 SYGVKD. After removal of 4 bases from V and 5 bases from J, the junction contained 6 bases not matched to a gene. The CDR3 sequence is 14 residues long. The chain's CDR3 is CAISGTGRGTEAFF. In nucleotides, the CDR3 is TGTGCCATCAGTGGGACAGGGAGGGGGACTGAAGCTTTCTTT.

Comment on this clonotype: This may stem from a read error, because a much larger clone lies one nucleotide away. The chain joins TRBV4-1 to TRBJ1-2; D is possibly TRBD1 (6 bases). Per the germline V gene, CDR1 is MGHRA and CDR2 is YSYEKL. The CDR3 contains 11 residues. CDR3 sequence reads: CASGQDGGHTF. The CDR3 DNA sequence: TGCGCCAGCGGCCAAGATGGGGGCCACACCTTC.

This clonotype was observed a handful of times. The junction differs from germline at one of its ends, possibly a read error. The J gene is TRBJ1-6, the V gene TRBV5-1; 8 bases line up with TRBD1. Germline V gene sequence: CDR1 SGHRS, CDR2 YFSETQ. This CDR3 spans 15 amino acids. The CDR3 loop is CASSLDRVGNSLLHF. The CDR3, as DNA: TGCGCCAGCAGTCTGGACAGGGTGGGTAATTCACTCCTCCACTTT.

In this sample, this clonotype turned up many times. J is TRBJ1-5 and V is TRBV20-1; TRBD1 is a possible D gene (5 bases). The V end was cut by 3 bases, the J end by 4 bases, with 13 bases between. Germline V CDR1 and CDR2: DFQATT, SNEGSKA (reference sequence). CDR3 length equals 14 residues. The CDR3 DNA sequence: TGCAGTGCTAGTTCGGGGGGTTGGAATCAGCCCCAGCATTTT. Residues: CSASSGGWNQPQHF.

V usage is TRBV10-3 and J usage is TRBJ2-5; no firm D call. The V and J ends lost 2 bases and 0 bases respectively, with 10 bases between them. This CDR3 is 15 amino acids long. CDR1 ENHRY and CDR2 SYGVKD come from the germline V gene. CDR3 residues: CAISERSPYQETQYF. The DNA of the CDR3 is TGTGCCATCAGTGAGCGGAGCCCTTACCAAGAGACCCAGTACTTC.

Worth noting for this clonotype: A single base separates this from a much larger clone, so it may be a read error. The genes are TRBV7-2 and TRBJ2-1, with 9 nucleotides matching TRBD2. Looked up from germline, CDR1 is SGHTA and CDR2 is FQGNSA. The J segment lost 13 bases and the V segment lost 2 bases, leaving 21 bases of the junction unmatched. The CDR3 length is 18 residues. The CDR3 here is CASSLPRTSVKVAETQFF. The CDR3 DNA follows: TGTGCCAGCAGCTTACCCAGGACTAGCGTTAAGGTGGCAGAGACCCAGTTCTTC.

The count of this clonotype is one. The J gene is TRBJ2-5, the V gene TRBV28; no reliable D call. V dropped 4 bases and J dropped 4 bases, with 10 bases sitting between them. Germline V gene sequence: CDR1 MDHEN, CDR2 SYDVKM. The CDR3 has 13 residues. The DNA for the CDR3 is TGTGCCAGCAGTTCCCCGAGCCTAGAGACCCAGTACTTC. Protein sequence: CASSSPSLETQYF.

This clonotype appeared a few times. One base away lies a much larger clone, so this may be a sequencing read error. The V gene is TRBV20-1, the J gene TRBJ2-3; D gene unclear. CDR3 size: 16 residues. Trimming took 5 bases from V and 2 from J, leaving 20 bases between them. Germline lookup yields CDR1 DFQATT and CDR2 SNEGSKA (reference sequence). The CDR3 reads CSAGRSESRATDTQYF. The CDR3 DNA reads TGCAGTGCTGGCCGAAGCGAGTCCCGAGCCACAGATACGCAGTATTTT.